The rows below give T cell receptor beta chains drawn from one sample of a study of cytomegalovirus exposure and HLA in healthy donors. The assay was immunoSEQ multiplex PCR, and TCRdb's table has in-frame clones only and misses some. The data contain fewer than 250,000 clones, approximately 82% of them singletons. Sequenced material: PBMCs. The receptors were sampled from a woman between 18 and 29 years old in good health and CMV-seronegative. CDR3s include the opening cysteine and the closing phenylalanine or tryptophan. The D gene is left open where the match is weak. Clone size, where shown, is once, few, many, or a class for clones that have expanded.

v_gene	abundance	j_gene	d_gene	CDR3nt	CDR3aa
TRBV5-1	NA	TRBJ2-7	NA	TGCGCCAGCAGCTCTCGGGTTCTCTCCTACGAGCAGTACTTC	CASSSRVLSYEQYF
TRBV30	NA	TRBJ2-1	NA	TGTGCCTGGACCCACCCCCCCGGACTTAGCCGGGCATACTACAATGAGCAGTTCTTC	CAWTHPPGLSRAYYNEQFF
TRBV27	NA	TRBJ2-7	TRBD2	TGTGCCAGCAGTTTAAGGGGGACTAGCGGGAACTACGAGCAGTACTTC	CASSLRGTSGNYEQYF
TRBV27	NA	TRBJ2-7	NA	TGTGCCATGTCGCCCTTAAGGTCCTACGAGCAGTACTTC	CAMSPLRSYEQYF
TRBV25-1	NA	TRBJ1-4	NA	TGTGCCAGCAGTGACCGGAAAGTTGGGGAAAAACTGTTTTTT	CASSDRKVGEKLFF
TRBV5-1	once	TRBJ1-1	TRBD1	TGCGCCAGCAGCCGCAAAGGGGGCGCGGGGACTGAAGCTTTCTTT	CASSRKGGAGTEAFF
TRBV30	NA	TRBJ2-1	NA	TGTGCCTGGGGGGGTATGGGCAATGAGCAGTTCTTC	CAWGGMGNEQFF
TRBV5-1	NA	TRBJ2-1	TRBD2	TGCGCCAGCAGCCTAGCGGGGGGTCCTGAAGGGCAGTTCTTC	CASSLAGGPEGQFF
TRBV5-1	NA	TRBJ1-2	NA	TGCGCCAGCAGCCCGGGACCGGCTAACTATGGCTACACCTTC	CASSPGPANYGYTF
TRBV2	few	TRBJ1-1	NA	TGTGCCACCGGGCTCGGAGCGTACGCTGAAGCTTTCTTT	CATGLGAYAEAFF
TRBV4-1	NA	TRBJ2-5	TRBD2	TGCGCCAGCAGCTCCCTCACGGGGGCTAGCGGGAGGGTGTACCAAGAGACCCAGTACTTC	CASSSLTGASGRVYQETQYF
TRBV11-2	NA	TRBJ2-1	NA	TGTGCCAGCAGCTTAGAGGGAGGGGGGGCTAACGATGAGCAGTTCTTC	CASSLEGGGANDEQFF
TRBV27	NA	TRBJ2-6	TRBD1	TGTGCCAGCAGTCCAGGGACAGCTGGGGCCAACGTCCTGACTTTC	CASSPGTAGANVLTF
TRBV30	NA	TRBJ2-1	TRBD1	TGTGCCTGGAGCCCGGGACAGGTTCACAATGAGCAGTTCTTC	CAWSPGQVHNEQFF
TRBV30	NA	TRBJ1-4	TRBD1	TGTGCCTGGAGTGGCGGATTGACAGGGTATGGGGAGGGTGAAAAACTGTTTTTT	CAWSGGLTGYGEGEKLFF
TRBV11-2	NA	TRBJ1-4	NA	TGTGCCAGCAGCTTAGGTACAGCAGGCGGAACTAATGAAAAACTGTTTTTT	CASSLGTAGGTNEKLFF
TRBV28	NA	TRBJ1-2	NA	TGTGCCAGCACTCATGGAGGTGGCTACACCTTC	CASTHGGGYTF
TRBV29-1	NA	TRBJ2-1	TRBD1	TGCAGCGTTCCGGGACAGGGGACCTACAATGAGCAGTTCTTC	CSVPGQGTYNEQFF
TRBV28	NA	TRBJ1-2	NA	TGTGCCAGCAGTGACTTAAGGGGTGGGGGCTACACCTTC	CASSDLRGGGYTF
TRBV4-1	NA	TRBJ2-7	NA	TGCGCCAGCAGCCCCAATCGGGGGTACGAGCAGTACTTC	CASSPNRGYEQYF
TRBV29-1	NA	TRBJ1-6	NA	TGCAGCGTCCGAGAGGGCTATAATTCACCCCTCCACTTT	CSVREGYNSPLHF
TRBV11-3	NA	TRBJ2-3	NA	TGTGCCAGCAGCTTACAATCGTCTCCAGATACGCAGTATTTT	CASSLQSSPDTQYF
TRBV4-1	NA	TRBJ2-2	TRBD1	TGCGCCAGCAGCCAAGGGGGACAGATAAACACCGGGGAGCTGTTTTTT	CASSQGGQINTGELFF
TRBV18	once	TRBJ2-7	NA	TGTGCCAGCTCACCGGACGGACCCTACGAGCAGTACTTC	CASSPDGPYEQYF
TRBV5-4	once	TRBJ1-2	NA	TGTGCCAGCAGCTTACCCGGACTTACGGATGGCTACACCTTC	CASSLPGLTDGYTF
TRBV25-1	few	TRBJ1-2	NA	TGTGCCAGCAGTGAATATTACAGCTATGGCTACACCTTC	CASSEYYSYGYTF
TRBV6-6	NA	TRBJ1-1	NA	TGTGCCAGCATCGGGCAGGGCGGGAACACTGAAGCTTTCTTT	CASIGQGGNTEAFF
TRBV10-3	NA	TRBJ2-5	TRBD2	TGTGCCATCAGTGAGCCCGGTAGCGGGGCTGGGGAGACCCAGTACTTC	CAISEPGSGAGETQYF
TRBV13	NA	TRBJ1-4	TRBD1	TGTGCCAGCAGCTTTGACAGGGCGGTCACTAATGAAAAACTGTTTTTT	CASSFDRAVTNEKLFF
TRBV5-1	NA	TRBJ2-1	TRBD1	TGCGCCAGCAGCCACGGACAGGGCCCTCACAATGAGCAGTTCTTC	CASSHGQGPHNEQFF
TRBV5-8	NA	TRBJ2-4	NA	TGTGCCAGCTTAGCCAAAAACATTCAGTACTTC	CASLAKNIQYF
TRBV11-3	NA	TRBJ2-1	TRBD2	TGTGCCAGCGCGGCGGGGGGGCACAATGAGCAGTTCTTC	CASAAGGHNEQFF
TRBV6-1	NA	TRBJ1-4	NA	TGTGCCAGCAGTGAAGGAGGGAGGAATGAAAAACTGTTTTTT	CASSEGGRNEKLFF
TRBV5-1	NA	TRBJ2-1	TRBD1	TGCGCCAGCAGAACCTGGACAGGGTCCTACAATGAGCAGTTCTTC	CASRTWTGSYNEQFF
TRBV27	NA	TRBJ1-1	NA	TGTGCCAGCAGTTTGATCCGGGACATCCGCACTGAAGCTTTCTTT	CASSLIRDIRTEAFF
TRBV18	few	TRBJ2-2	NA	TGTGCCAGCTCACCACCGAGGACGGGCACCGGGGAGCTGTTTTTT	CASSPPRTGTGELFF
TRBV4-1	NA	TRBJ2-1	NA	TGCGCCAGCAGCCAAGATTTCGTTGAGCAGTTCTTC	CASSQDFVEQFF
TRBV7-9	NA	TRBJ2-7	NA	TGTGCCAGCAGCTCTGGGGTGGGGGCCGACTCCTACGAGCAGTACTTC	CASSSGVGADSYEQYF
TRBV5-4	once	TRBJ2-7	TRBD2	TGTGCCAGCAGCTCCGCCTCTAGCGGGGGCACCTACGAGCAGTACTTC	CASSSASSGGTYEQYF
TRBV7-2	NA	TRBJ2-3	TRBD2	TGTGCCAGCAGCTCCTTAGCGGGGACCACAGATACGCAGTATTTT	CASSSLAGTTDTQYF
TRBV30	NA	TRBJ1-5	NA	TGTGCCTGGAGTGCAGGCCGCTACAATCAGCCCCAGCATTTT	CAWSAGRYNQPQHF
TRBV28	NA	TRBJ1-2	NA	TGTGCCAGCAGTCCGCCCCGGACGGATAACTATGGCTACACCTTC	CASSPPRTDNYGYTF
TRBV18	once	TRBJ2-5	TRBD2	TGTGCCAGCTCACCCCGGACTAGCGGTGAACAAGAGACCCAGTACTTC	CASSPRTSGEQETQYF
TRBV9	once	TRBJ1-4	TRBD1	TGTGCCAGCAGCGCGACAGGACAGGGGGCTGAAAAACTGTTTTTT	CASSATGQGAEKLFF
TRBV5-1	NA	TRBJ2-1	NA	TGCGCCAGCAGCTTGGATGGGCGCAATGAGCAGTTCTTC	CASSLDGRNEQFF
TRBV7-9	few	TRBJ1-5	NA	TGTGCCAGCAGCTTACAGTACAATCAGCCCCAGCATTTT	CASSLQYNQPQHF
TRBV9	NA	TRBJ1-2	TRBD1	TGTGCCAGCAGCCCAGGGGACAGGGCATATGGCTACACCTTC	CASSPGDRAYGYTF